Below, one TCR beta chain is given with its context. Different DNA sequences within this sample yield the same CDR3. Germline-derived CDR1 and CDR2 are MNHEY and SVGAGI. V dropped 1 base and J dropped 4 bases, with 8 bases sitting between them. This CDR3 has 14 amino acids. The entry originates in a study of technical replicates of blood from a handful of donors. Assay used: immunoSEQ multiplex PCR; TCRdb lists only in-frame clones, some missing. The sample contains more than 75,000 clones, around 90% of which appear only once. V and J are TRBV6-5 and TRBJ1-5, with TRBD1 as a possible D gene (5 bases). Input material: T cells isolated from PBMCs. The sequence was collected from a human donor in good health. CDR3 DNA sequence: TGTGCCAGCAGTTACTTGCAGGGTAATCAGCCCCAGCATTTT. Translation: CASSYLQGNQPQHF.